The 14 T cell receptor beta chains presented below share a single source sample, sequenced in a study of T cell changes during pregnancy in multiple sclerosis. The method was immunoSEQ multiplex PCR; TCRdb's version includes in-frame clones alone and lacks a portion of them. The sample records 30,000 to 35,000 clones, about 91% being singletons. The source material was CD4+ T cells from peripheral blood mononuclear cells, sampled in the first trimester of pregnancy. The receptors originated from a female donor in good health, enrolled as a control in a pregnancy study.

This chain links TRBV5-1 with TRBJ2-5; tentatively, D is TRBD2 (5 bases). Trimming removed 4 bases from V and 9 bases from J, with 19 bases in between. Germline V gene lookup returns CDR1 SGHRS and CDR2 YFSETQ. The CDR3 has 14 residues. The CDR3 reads CASSPPELERPQYF. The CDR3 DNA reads TGCGCCAGCAGCCCCCCGGAACTAGAGCGGCCCCAGTACTTC.

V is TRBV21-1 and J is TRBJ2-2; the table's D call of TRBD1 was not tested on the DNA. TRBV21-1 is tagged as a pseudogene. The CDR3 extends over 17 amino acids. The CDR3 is CASSSNGPDRPTGELFF. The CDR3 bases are TGTGCCAGCAGTTCAAATGGTCCAGACAGACCCACCGGGGAGCTGTTTTTT.

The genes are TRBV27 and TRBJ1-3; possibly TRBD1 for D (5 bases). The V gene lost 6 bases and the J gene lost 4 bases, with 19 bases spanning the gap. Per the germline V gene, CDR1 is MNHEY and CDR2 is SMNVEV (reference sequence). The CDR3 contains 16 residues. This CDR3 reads CASRRAAGLVGNTIYF. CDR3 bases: TGTGCCAGCAGACGCGCGGCAGGGCTGGTCGGAAACACCATATATTTT.

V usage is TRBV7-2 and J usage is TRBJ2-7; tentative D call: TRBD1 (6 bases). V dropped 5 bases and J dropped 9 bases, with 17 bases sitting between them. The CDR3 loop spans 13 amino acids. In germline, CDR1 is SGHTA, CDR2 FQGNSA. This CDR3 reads CASSPGHLGGQYF. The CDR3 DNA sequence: TGTGCCAGCAGCCCGGGACACCTTGGCGGGCAGTACTTC.

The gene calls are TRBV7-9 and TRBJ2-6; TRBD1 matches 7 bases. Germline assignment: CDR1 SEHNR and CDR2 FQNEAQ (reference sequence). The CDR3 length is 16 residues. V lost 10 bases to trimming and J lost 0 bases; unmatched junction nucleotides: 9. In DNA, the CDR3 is TGTGCCACACGACGGGACAGAGTCTCTGGGGCCAACGTCCTGACTTTC. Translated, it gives CATRRDRVSGANVLTF.

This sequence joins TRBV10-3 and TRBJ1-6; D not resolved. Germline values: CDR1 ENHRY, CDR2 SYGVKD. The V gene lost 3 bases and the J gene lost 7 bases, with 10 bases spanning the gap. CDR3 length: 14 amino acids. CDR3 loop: CAISDLAGNSPLHF. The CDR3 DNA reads TGTGCCATCAGTGACCTCGCGGGGAATTCACCCCTCCACTTT.

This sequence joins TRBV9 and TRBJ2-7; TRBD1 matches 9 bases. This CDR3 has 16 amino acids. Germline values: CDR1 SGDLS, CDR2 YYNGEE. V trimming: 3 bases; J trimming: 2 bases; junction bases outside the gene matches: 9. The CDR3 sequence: CASSGGGGTGPYEQYF. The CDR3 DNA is TGTGCCAGCAGCGGGGGAGGGGGGACAGGGCCCTACGAGCAGTACTTC.

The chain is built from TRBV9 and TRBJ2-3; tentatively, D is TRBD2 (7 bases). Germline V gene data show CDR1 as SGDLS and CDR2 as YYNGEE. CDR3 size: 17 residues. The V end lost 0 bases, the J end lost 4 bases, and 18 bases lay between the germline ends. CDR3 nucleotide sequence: TGTGCCAGCAGCGTAGGTTGGGGGGGCCCGTTCCCAGATACGCAGTATTTT. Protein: CASSVGWGGPFPDTQYF.

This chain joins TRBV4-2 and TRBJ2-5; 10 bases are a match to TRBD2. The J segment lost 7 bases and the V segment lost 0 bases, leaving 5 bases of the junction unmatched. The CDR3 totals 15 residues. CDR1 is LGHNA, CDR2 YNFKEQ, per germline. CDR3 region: CASSQDALAGATQYF. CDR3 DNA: TGTGCCAGCAGCCAAGACGCTCTAGCGGGGGCGACCCAGTACTTC.

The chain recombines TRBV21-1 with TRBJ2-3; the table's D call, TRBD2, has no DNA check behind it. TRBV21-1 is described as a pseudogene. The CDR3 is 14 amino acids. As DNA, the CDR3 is TGTGCCAGCAGCAAAGACGAGACTGAAGATACGCAGTATTTT. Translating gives CASSKDETEDTQYF.

CDR3 DNA sequence: TGTGCCAGTAGTATAGTGGGGCCAACTAATGAAAAACTGTTTTTT. Its protein is CASSIVGPTNEKLFF. The chain is built from TRBV19 and TRBJ1-4, with TRBD1 as a possible D gene (5 bases). The CDR3 totals 15 residues. Trimming took off 1 base at V and 0 bases at J, with 6 bases between the two ends. CDR1 and CDR2 (germline): LNHDA, SQIVND (reference sequence).

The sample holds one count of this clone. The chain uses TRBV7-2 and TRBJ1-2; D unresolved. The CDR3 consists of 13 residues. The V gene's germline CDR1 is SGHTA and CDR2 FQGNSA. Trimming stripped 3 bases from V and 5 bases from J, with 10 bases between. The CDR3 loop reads CASSFKGSYGYTF. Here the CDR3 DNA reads TGTGCCAGCAGCTTTAAAGGGAGTTATGGCTACACCTTC.

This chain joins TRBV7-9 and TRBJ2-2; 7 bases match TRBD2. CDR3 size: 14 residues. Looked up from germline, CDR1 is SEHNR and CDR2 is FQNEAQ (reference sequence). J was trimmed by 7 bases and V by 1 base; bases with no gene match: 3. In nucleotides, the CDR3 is TGTGCCAGCAGCTTAGGAGCGGGGCGCGGGGAGCTGTTTTTT. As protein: CASSLGAGRGELFF.

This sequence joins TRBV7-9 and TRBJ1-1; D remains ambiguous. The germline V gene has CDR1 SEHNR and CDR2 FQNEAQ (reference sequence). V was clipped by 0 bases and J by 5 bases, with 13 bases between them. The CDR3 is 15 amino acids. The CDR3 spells CASSLALAEGTEAFF. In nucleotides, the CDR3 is TGTGCCAGCAGCTTAGCATTGGCGGAGGGAACTGAAGCTTTCTTT.